The text below deals with one T cell receptor (beta chain). Its specificity is not known. This specimen belongs to a study of PD-1 blockade in classical Hodgkin lymphoma. Study outcomes and limitations: Underlying causes for the observed repertoire differences were not defined, possibly disease activity or prior therapy. According to reports, newly diagnosed patients had lower baseline TCR diversity than healthy donors, and relapsed/refractory patients had lower baseline TCR diversity still.

Time point of the sample: newly diagnosed, previously untreated cHL patient sample. Comparator PBMCs were from newly diagnosed, untreated classical Hodgkin lymphoma. The germline CDR1 and CDR2 sequences are MDHEN and SYDVKM. This CDR3 has 15 residues. The V end lost 7 bases, the J end lost 0 bases, and 13 bases lay between the germline ends. Sequencing was performed with immunoSEQ multiplex PCR; in TCRdb, only in-frame clones are kept and a portion is missing. The data show approximately 47,000 clones, around 90% seen once. Material for sequencing was peripheral blood mononuclear cells (PBMCs). The chain is built from TRBV28 and TRBJ2-1; TRBD2 might be the D (5 bases). The sequence derives from a human donor with classical Hodgkin lymphoma. The CDR3 DNA reads TGTGCCAGCATTGAGGGATGGAGCTCCTACAATGAGCAGTTCTTC. This sequence encodes CASIEGWSSYNEQFF.